Following are 15 T cell receptor beta chains from one sample sequenced in a study of shared clonotypes between healthy human individuals. Only in-frame clones appear in the TCRdb table, and some are missing; sequencing was by immunoSEQ multiplex PCR. The repertoire holds 750,000 to 1,000,000 clones, with 80% to 95% as singletons. The naive CD8 fraction comprised CD45RO-negative cells positively selected for CCR7 and excluded terminally differentiated effector memory CD45RA+ cells. The source material was naive CD8+ T cells sorted from blood. Receptor source: a man in his thirties or forties in good health.

The rearrangement uses TRBV11-3 and TRBJ2-7, with a possible D match to TRBD2 (6 bases). The CDR3 is 14 amino acids. V was shortened by 8 bases and J by 5 bases, with 19 bases between the two germline ends. Germline V lookup: CDR1 SGHNT, CDR2 YENEEA. CDR3 sequence: CASGQAGTLHEQYF. The CDR3 nucleotides are TGTGCCAGCGGCCAGGCAGGGACTCTTCACGAGCAGTACTTC.

The chain uses TRBV20-1 and TRBJ2-1; D may be TRBD1 or TRBD2 (6 bases each). The V and J ends lost 0 bases and 14 bases respectively, with 11 bases between them. This CDR3 contains 11 residues. CDR1 DFQATT and CDR2 SNEGSKA come from the germline V gene (reference sequence). The CDR3 sequence: CSARDLRGEFF. The CDR3 coding sequence is TGCAGTGCTAGAGATCTGAGGGGGGAGTTCTTC.

V is TRBV5-1 and J is TRBJ2-1; D is uncertain. This CDR3 region has 13 residues. Trimming stripped 0 bases from V and 8 bases from J, with 9 bases between. Per germline, CDR1 SGHRS and CDR2 YFSETQ. The CDR3 is CASSLGPLDEQFF. Here the CDR3 DNA reads TGCGCCAGCAGCTTGGGGCCACTTGATGAGCAGTTCTTC.

The chain has TRBV9 and TRBJ2-3; 15 nucleotides match TRBD2. J lost 3 bases, V lost 0 bases, and 8 bases had no gene match. The germline V gene encodes CDR1 SGDLS and CDR2 YYNGEE. CDR3 length: 19 residues. The CDR3 DNA reads TGTGCCAGCAGCGTAGAGGGACTAGCGGGAGGTCTTGGGACAGATACGCAGTATTTT. This translates into CASSVEGLAGGLGTDTQYF.

The chain combines TRBV5-1 with TRBJ2-3; TRBD2 matches 14 bases. Germline V CDR1 and CDR2: SGHRS, YFSETQ. V gave up 4 bases and J gave up 1 base; unmatched junction bases: 8. This CDR3 contains 18 residues. The CDR3 sequence is CASSRVGLAGEGTDTQYF. The CDR3 DNA is TGCGCCAGCAGCCGGGTGGGACTAGCGGGAGAAGGCACAGATACGCAGTATTTT.

The rearrangement links TRBV27 to TRBJ1-5; weak D call: TRBD1 (6 bases). Per the germline V gene, CDR1 is MNHEY and CDR2 is SMNVEV (reference sequence). Trimming took off 8 bases at V and 6 bases at J, with 17 bases between the two ends. This CDR3 is 14 amino acids long. The CDR3: CASAIQGLGQPQHF. CDR3 bases: TGTGCCAGCGCGATTCAGGGGTTGGGTCAGCCCCAGCATTTT.

The chain links TRBV6-6 to TRBJ2-2, with D possibly TRBD2 on 5 matching bases. This CDR3 contains 16 residues. Germline values: CDR1 MNHNY, CDR2 SVGAGI (reference sequence). With 6 bases removed from V and 1 base from J, the gap between germline ends came to 15 bases. This CDR3 reads CASSSRWELNTGELFF. DNA of the CDR3: TGTGCCAGCAGCTCGCGATGGGAGTTGAACACCGGGGAGCTGTTTTTT.

The gene calls are TRBV7-6 and TRBJ2-7; D is possibly TRBD1 (6 bases). Trimming stripped 2 bases from V and 7 bases from J, with 12 bases between. The CDR3 is 13 amino acids. Germline lookup yields CDR1 SGHVS and CDR2 FNYEAQ. CDR3 in amino acids: CASSLITGNEQYF. As DNA, the CDR3 is TGTGCCAGCAGCTTAATTACAGGGAATGAGCAGTACTTC.

This clone is a singleton in its sample. This rearrangement joins TRBV6-5 to TRBJ2-1, with TRBD2 matching over 7 bases. This CDR3 is 15 amino acids long. V lost 6 bases to trimming and J lost 7 bases; unmatched junction nucleotides: 12. Germline V gene sequence: CDR1 MNHEY, CDR2 SVGAGI. The chain's CDR3 is CASSRREDLWNEQFF. CDR3 coding DNA: TGTGCCAGCAGCCGACGGGAGGACCTTTGGAATGAGCAGTTCTTC.

The genes are TRBV30 and TRBJ2-1, with TRBD1 matching over 10 bases. The trim removed 3 bases at V and 3 bases at J, leaving 5 bases unmatched. The CDR3 extends over 15 amino acids. The germline CDR1 and CDR2 sequences are GTSNPN and SVGIG (reference sequence). CDR3 coding DNA: TGTGCCTGGAGCTTCGGGACAGGGGTCTACAATGAGCAGTTCTTC. This encodes CAWSFGTGVYNEQFF.

V is TRBV7-8 and J is TRBJ2-1; the match to TRBD1 covers 12 bases. Germline CDR1 reads SGHVS; CDR2 reads FQNEAQ. The CDR3 covers 16 residues. Trimming took 1 base from V and 8 from J; bases not matched to a gene: 6. The DNA for the CDR3 is TGTGCCAGCAGCTTAGGGACGGGACAGGGGGCCGATGAGCAGTTCTTC. It specifies CASSLGTGQGADEQFF.

The J gene is TRBJ2-2, the V gene TRBV29-1; 7 nucleotides match TRBD2. There are 15 residues in the CDR3. Trimming took 4 bases from V and 3 from J; bases not matched to a gene: 8. Germline CDR1 and CDR2: SQVTM and ANQGSEA. CDR3 DNA sequence: TGCAGCGTTGGGCGGGAGAATTTGGACACCGGGGAGCTGTTTTTT. Amino acid sequence: CSVGRENLDTGELFF.

This chain connects TRBV11-2 to TRBJ2-1; 11 bases are a match to TRBD1. Germline loops: CDR1 SGHAT, CDR2 FQNNGV. V lost 3 bases and J lost 7; bases outside the gene matches: 5. The CDR3 runs 15 residues. CDR3 in amino acids: CASSFPGQGGNEQFF. The CDR3 region has the DNA TGTGCCAGCAGCTTCCCGGGACAGGGGGGGAATGAGCAGTTCTTC.

J is TRBJ2-3 and V is TRBV12-5; no reliable D call. Per the germline V gene, CDR1 is LGHNT and CDR2 is FRNRAP. The CDR3 totals 17 residues. Trimming left V 1 base short and J 0 bases short, with 14 bases between. DNA for the CDR3: TGTGCTAGTGGTTTGGAGCGCCAGGCATTTAGCACAGATACGCAGTATTTT. Translated, it gives CASGLERQAFSTDTQYF.

This clone was picked up one time. The rearrangement links TRBV7-9 to TRBJ2-5; D is possibly TRBD1 or TRBD2 (5 bases each). The germline CDR1 and CDR2 sequences are SEHNR and FQNEAQ (reference sequence). This CDR3 has 14 amino acids. Deletions cut 1 base from V and 1 base from J, with 7 bases between. This CDR3 is CASSLGDGQETQYF. CDR3 DNA sequence: TGTGCCAGCAGCTTAGGGGACGGCCAAGAGACCCAGTACTTC. The complete variable domain, with remaining parts taken from reference TRBV7-9 and TRBJ2-5, reads DTGVSQNPRHKITKRGQNVTFRCDPISEHNRLYWYRQTLGQGPEFLTYFQNEAQLEKSRLLSDRFSAERPKGSFSTLEIQRTEQGDSAMYLCASSLGDGQETQYFGPGTRLLVL.